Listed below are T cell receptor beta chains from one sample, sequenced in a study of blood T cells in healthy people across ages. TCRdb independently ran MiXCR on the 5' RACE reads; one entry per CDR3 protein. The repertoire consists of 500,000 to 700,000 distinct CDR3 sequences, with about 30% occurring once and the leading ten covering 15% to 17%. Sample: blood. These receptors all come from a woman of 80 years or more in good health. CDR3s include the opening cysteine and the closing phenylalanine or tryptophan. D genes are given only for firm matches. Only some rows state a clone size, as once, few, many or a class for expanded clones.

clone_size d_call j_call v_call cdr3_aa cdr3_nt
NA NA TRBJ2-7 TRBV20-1 CSARDRYDAGSTYEQHF TGCAGTGCTAGAGATAGATACGATGCGGGGTCAACCTACGAGCAGCACTTC
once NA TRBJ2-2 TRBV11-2 CASSSGTGERFF TGTGCCAGCAGCTCTGGTACCGGGGAGCGGTTTTTT
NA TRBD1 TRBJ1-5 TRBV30 CAWSGTGGQPQHF TGTGCCTGGAGCGGGACAGGAGGGCAGCCCCAGCATTTT
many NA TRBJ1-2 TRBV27 CASSLSFKSYGYTF TGTGCCAGCAGTTTATCGTTTAAGAGCTATGGCTACACCTTC
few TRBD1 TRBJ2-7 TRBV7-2 CASSPYGTDSYEQYF TGTGCCAGCAGCCCGTACGGGACAGACTCCTACGAGCAGTACTTC
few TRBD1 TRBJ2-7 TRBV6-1 CASGRDSSYNEQYF TGTGCCAGCGGCCGGGACAGTTCCTACAATGAGCAGTACTTC
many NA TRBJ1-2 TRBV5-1 CASSRDAGDYGYTF TGCGCCAGCAGCCGAGATGCGGGGGACTATGGCTACACCTTC
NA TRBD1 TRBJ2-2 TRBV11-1 CASSLAIGGRHTGELFF TGTGCCAGCAGCTTAGCGATAGGGGGCCGGCACACCGGGGAGCTGTTTTTT
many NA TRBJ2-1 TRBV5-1 CASSLAGGREQFF TGCGCCAGCAGCTTGGCCGGGGGGCGCGAGCAGTTCTTC
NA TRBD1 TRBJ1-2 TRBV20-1 CSTSRRQGIGYGYTF TGCAGTACCAGTCGGAGACAGGGGATAGGATATGGCTACACCTTC
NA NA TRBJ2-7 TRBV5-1 CASSLGEGNLYEQYF TGCGCCAGCAGCTTGGGTGAAGGGAATCTCTACGAGCAGTACTTC
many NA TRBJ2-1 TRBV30 CAWSSNNEQFF TGTGCCTGGAGTTCAAACAATGAGCAGTTCTTC
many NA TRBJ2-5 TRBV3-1 CASSQEIGPQYF TGTGCCAGCAGCCAAGAAATCGGCCCCCAGTACTTC
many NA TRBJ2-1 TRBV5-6 CASRPIGDNEQFF TGTGCCAGCAGACCGATAGGGGACAATGAGCAGTTCTTC
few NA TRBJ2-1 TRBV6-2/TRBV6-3 CASSYKTVEQFF TGTGCCAGCAGTTACAAGACCGTAGAGCAGTTCTTC
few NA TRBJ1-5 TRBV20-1 CSARRDKGRPQHF TGCAGTGCTAGGCGGGACAAAGGACGGCCCCAGCATTTT
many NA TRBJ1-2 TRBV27 CASSQDGRYGYTF TGTGCCAGCAGCCAGGACGGCCGCTATGGCTACACCTTC
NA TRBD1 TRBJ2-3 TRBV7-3 CASSSRGRGADTQYF TGTGCCAGCAGCTCTAGGGGGCGAGGCGCAGATACGCAGTATTTT
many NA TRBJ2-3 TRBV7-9 CASSLALGSTDTQYF TGTGCCAGCAGCTTAGCGCTAGGAAGCACAGATACGCAGTATTTT
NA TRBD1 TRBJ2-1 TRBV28 CTSSSSTGVYQETQFF TGTACCAGCAGCAGCTCGACAGGGGTGTACCAAGAGACCCAGTTCTTC
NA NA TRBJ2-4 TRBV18 CASSQTGPGTSKSSQYF TGTGCCAGCTCACAAACTGGTCCGGGCACGTCCAAAAGCAGTCAGTACTTC
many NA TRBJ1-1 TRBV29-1 CSVSPEILAMNTEAFF TGCAGCGTTTCCCCTGAAATACTGGCCATGAACACTGAAGCTTTCTTT
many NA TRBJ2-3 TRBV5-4 CASSSPQGSSTDTQYF TGTGCCAGCAGCTCCCCTCAGGGATCCAGCACAGATACGCAGTATTTT
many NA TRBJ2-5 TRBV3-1 CASSQARETQYF TGTGCCAGCAGCCAAGCTAGGGAGACCCAGTACTTC
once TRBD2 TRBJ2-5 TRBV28 CATKGVAGIETQYF TGTGCCACCAAAGGGGTAGCGGGAATCGAGACCCAGTACTTC
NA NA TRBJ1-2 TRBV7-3 CASSLDKTGYTF TGTGCCAGCAGCTTGGACAAGACCGGCTACACCTTC
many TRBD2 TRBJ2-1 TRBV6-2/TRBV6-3 CASTLSTSGGPGGEQFF TGTGCCAGCACCCTGTCGACTAGCGGGGGGCCCGGAGGTGAGCAGTTCTTC
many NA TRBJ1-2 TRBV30 CAWKQNYGYTF TGTGCCTGGAAACAGAACTATGGCTACACCTTC